This TCR beta chain originates from a study of CD8 T cells in ankylosing spondylitis. This clonotype was counted only a few times. The antigen is not known. Broader study findings: Ankylosing spondylitis blood seemed to carry a telltale TCR beta motif made of under ten highly homologous variants.

It was by quantitative 5'-RACE with molecular barcodes that TCR beta libraries were made. One entry per CDR3 protein, called by TCRdb with MiXCR from the 5' RACE reads. The repertoire holds over 600,000 distinct CDR3 sequences, with around 17% as singletons. The CDR3 has 13 amino acids. Germline CDR1 and CDR2: SQVTM and ANQGSEA. V was shortened by 5 bases and J by 2 bases, with 12 bases between the two germline ends. This clonotype was sampled from a male donor with ankylosing spondylitis. Sequences were obtained from blood, either unsorted or a sorted T cell fraction (not recorded which). The rearrangement joins TRBV29-1 to TRBJ1-2; D is uncertain. As DNA, the CDR3 is TGCAGCGTTTTAGGGTCTTCCAACTATGGCTACACCTTC. It encodes CSVLGSSNYGYTF.